The clone carrying this T cell receptor beta chain was seen only a few times. Antigen specificity is unknown. This record belongs to a study of tumor-infiltrating lymphocytes in primary liver carcinoma. At the level of the study: The patients, men and women alike, were aged 30 to 69 years.

Using a constant-region primer together with ProtoScript II reverse transcriptase, TCR beta cDNA was made from approximately 0.55 ug of total RNA. Employing slightly modified ARM-PCR, three nested multiplex PCR rounds were run, and these gave rise to the TCR beta libraries. Forward primers for TRBV1-TRBV30 and a C-beta reverse primer served the first two PCR rounds, at about 10 cycles each. In TCRdb, the multiplex PCR reads were re-called with MiXCR into one record per CDR3 protein. This sample yields more than 150,000 distinct CDR3 sequences, of which around 60% are seen a single time; less than 75% belongs to the top ten. Study-level findings and limits: It was tumor-adjacent and tumor-blood pairs that overlapped less than tumor region pairs did. Significantly larger top-250-clone fractions were found in tumors than in blood (p = 0.039).

Blood RNA was derived from unsorted whole blood, and germline DNA was extracted too. The V gene lost 1 base and the J gene lost 0 bases, with 9 bases spanning the gap. The CDR3 is 15 amino acids. Germline V gene data show CDR1 as SGHDN and CDR2 as FVKESK. The receptor was derived from a man aged 35 to 55 with primary liver carcinoma and hepatitis B virus infection. The sequencing sample was made of peripheral blood. The genes are TRBV14 and TRBJ1-2; D call uncertain. The CDR3 loop is CASSQGVTSNYGYTF. CDR3 nucleotide sequence: TGTGCCAGCAGCCAAGGGGTCACCTCTAACTATGGCTACACCTTC.